Given below is one T cell receptor beta chain in context. Its antigen is undetermined. The CDR3 covers 13 residues. From germline, CDR1 is SGHTA and CDR2 FQGTGA. V lost 5 bases, J lost 4 bases, and 9 bases lay in between. The CD8+ and CD4+ T cells were negatively isolated, with the TEMRA cells enriched by FACS. The data derive from a study of CD8 T cells in Susac syndrome. Study-wide background: When blood was drawn, patients with Susac syndrome were on intravenous immunoglobulin alone, on corticosteroids, or therapy-naive. Study conclusions and caveats: CD8+ clonal expansion in Susac was maximal in TEMRA cells and in active patients.

After extraction with the RNeasy kit, 0.5 to 1 ug of the RNA was reverse transcribed using random hexamers. Across 54 Vbeta and 13 Jbeta, immunoSEQ multiplex PCR amplified TCR beta CDR3. A single record per CDR3 protein comes from TCRdb applying MiXCR to the immunoSEQ multiplex PCR reads. This table has about 100,000 distinct CDR3 sequences, about 96% appearing once. This receptor was obtained from a human donor with Susac syndrome. The sequenced sample was CD8+ T cells from PBMCs. This chain connects TRBV7-3 to TRBJ2-1, with TRBD2 as a possible D gene (6 bases). The CDR3 DNA sequence: TGTGCCAGCAGCGACGGGACTTACAATGAGCAGTTCTTC. Residues: CASSDGTYNEQFF.